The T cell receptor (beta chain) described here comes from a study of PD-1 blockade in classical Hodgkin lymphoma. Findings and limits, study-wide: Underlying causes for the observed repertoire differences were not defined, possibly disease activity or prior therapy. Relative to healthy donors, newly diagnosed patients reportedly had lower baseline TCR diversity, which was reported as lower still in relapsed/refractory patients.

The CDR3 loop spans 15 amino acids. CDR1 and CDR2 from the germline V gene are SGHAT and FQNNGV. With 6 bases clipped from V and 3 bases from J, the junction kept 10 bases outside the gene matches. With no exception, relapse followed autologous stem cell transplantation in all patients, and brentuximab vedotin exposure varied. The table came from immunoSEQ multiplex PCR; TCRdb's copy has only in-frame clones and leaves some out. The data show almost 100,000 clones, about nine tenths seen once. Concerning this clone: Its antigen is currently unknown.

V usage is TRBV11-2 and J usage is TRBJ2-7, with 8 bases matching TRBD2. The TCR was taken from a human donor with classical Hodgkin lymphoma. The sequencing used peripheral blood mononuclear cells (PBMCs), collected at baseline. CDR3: CASRQAGAPVYEQYF. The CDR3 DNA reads TGTGCCAGCAGGCAAGCGGGAGCTCCAGTCTACGAGCAGTACTTC.